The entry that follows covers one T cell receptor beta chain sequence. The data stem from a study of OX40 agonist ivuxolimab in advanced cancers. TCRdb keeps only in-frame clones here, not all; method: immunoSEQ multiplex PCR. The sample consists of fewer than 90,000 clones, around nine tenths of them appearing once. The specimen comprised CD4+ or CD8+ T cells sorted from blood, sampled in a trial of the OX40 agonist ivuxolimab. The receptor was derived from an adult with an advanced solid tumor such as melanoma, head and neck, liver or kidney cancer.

The CDR3 DNA is TGTGCCAGCAGCTTACGGGGGACCACAGATACGCAGTATTTT. Translating gives CASSLRGTTDTQYF. This rearrangement joins TRBV7-6 to TRBJ2-3; TRBD2 is a possible D gene (6 bases). V was shortened by 2 bases and J by 2 bases, with 8 bases between the two germline ends. Germline CDR1 reads SGHVS; CDR2 reads FNYEAQ. The CDR3 is made up of 14 amino acids.